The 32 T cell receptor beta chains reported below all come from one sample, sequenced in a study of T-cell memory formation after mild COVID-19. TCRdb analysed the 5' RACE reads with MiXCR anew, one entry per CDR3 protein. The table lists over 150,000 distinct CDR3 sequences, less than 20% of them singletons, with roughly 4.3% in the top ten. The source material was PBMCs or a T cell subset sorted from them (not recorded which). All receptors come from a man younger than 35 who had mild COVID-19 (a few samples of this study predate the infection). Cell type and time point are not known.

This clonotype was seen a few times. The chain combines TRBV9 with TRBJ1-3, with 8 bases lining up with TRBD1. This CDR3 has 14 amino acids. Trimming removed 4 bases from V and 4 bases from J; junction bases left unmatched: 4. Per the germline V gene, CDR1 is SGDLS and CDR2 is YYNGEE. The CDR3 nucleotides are TGTGCCAGCAGCACAGGGGGTTCGGGAAACACCATATATTTT. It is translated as CASSTGGSGNTIYF.

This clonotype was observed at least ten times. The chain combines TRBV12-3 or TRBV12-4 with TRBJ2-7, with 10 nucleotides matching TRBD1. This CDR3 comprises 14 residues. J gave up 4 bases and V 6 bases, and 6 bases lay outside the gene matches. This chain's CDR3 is CASRPGQGSYEQYF. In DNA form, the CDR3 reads TGTGCCAGCAGGCCGGGACAGGGGAGTTACGAGCAGTACTTC.

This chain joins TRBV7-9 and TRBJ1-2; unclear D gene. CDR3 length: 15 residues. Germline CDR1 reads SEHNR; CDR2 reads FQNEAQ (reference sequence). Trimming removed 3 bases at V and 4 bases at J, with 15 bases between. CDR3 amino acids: CASSLDLVYGYGYTF. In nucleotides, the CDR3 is TGTGCCAGCAGCTTGGATCTGGTTTACGGCTATGGCTACACCTTC.

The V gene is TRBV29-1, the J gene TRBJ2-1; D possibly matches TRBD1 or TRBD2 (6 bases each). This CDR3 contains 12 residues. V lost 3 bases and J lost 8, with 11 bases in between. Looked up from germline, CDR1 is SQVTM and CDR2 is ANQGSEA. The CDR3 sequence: CSVEKGGDEQFF. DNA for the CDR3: TGCAGCGTTGAGAAGGGGGGCGATGAGCAGTTCTTC.

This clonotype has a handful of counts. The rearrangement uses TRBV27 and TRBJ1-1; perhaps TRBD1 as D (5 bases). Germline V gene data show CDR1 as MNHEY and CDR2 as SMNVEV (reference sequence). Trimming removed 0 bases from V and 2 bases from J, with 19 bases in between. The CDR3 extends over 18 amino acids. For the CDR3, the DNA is TGTGCCAGCAGTTTATCGCTCCGGGGGACGCGTGGAAACACTGAAGCTTTCTTT. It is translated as CASSLSLRGTRGNTEAFF.

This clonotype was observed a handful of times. CDR3 sequence: CASTQTGLGEAFF. CDR3 DNA: TGTGCCAGCACCCAGACAGGGCTAGGTGAAGCTTTCTTT. The chain recombines TRBV6-5 with TRBJ1-1; 7 positions match TRBD1. J gave up 7 bases and V 7 bases, and 9 bases lay outside the gene matches. CDR3 length: 13 residues. Germline CDR1 and CDR2: MNHEY and SVGAGI.

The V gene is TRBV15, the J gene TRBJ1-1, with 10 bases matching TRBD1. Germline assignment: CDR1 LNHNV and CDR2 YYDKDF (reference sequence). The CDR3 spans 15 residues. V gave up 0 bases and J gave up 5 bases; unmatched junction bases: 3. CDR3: CATSRDGTGETEAFF. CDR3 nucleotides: TGTGCCACCAGCAGAGATGGGACAGGGGAGACTGAAGCTTTCTTT.

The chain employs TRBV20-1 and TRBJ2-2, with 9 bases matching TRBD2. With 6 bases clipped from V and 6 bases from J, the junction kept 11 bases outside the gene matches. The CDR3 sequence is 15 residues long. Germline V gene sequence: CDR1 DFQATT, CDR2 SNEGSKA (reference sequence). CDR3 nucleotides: TGCAGTGCAGAGGGGGGACTAGCAGGCGCCGGGGAGCTGTTTTTT. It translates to CSAEGGLAGAGELFF.

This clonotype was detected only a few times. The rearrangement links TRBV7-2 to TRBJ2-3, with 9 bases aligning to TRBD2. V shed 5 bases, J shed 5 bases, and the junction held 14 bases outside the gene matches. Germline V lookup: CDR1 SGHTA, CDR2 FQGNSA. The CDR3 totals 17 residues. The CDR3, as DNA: TGTGCCAGCAGCCTCGAGCCGGGCGGGGGGGCCCTAGATACGCAGTATTTT. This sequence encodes CASSLEPGGGALDTQYF.

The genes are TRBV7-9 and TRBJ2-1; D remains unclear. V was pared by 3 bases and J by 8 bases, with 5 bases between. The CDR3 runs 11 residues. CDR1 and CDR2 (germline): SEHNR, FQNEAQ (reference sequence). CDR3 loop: CASSFRDEQFF. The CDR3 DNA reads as TGTGCCAGCAGCTTTCGGGATGAGCAGTTCTTC.

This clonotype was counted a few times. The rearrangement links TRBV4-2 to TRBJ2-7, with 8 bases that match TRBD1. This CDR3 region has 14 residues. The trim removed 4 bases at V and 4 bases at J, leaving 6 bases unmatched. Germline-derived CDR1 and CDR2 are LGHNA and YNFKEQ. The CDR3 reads CASSLYTGGYEQYF. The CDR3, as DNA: TGTGCCAGCAGCCTATATACAGGGGGGTACGAGCAGTACTTC.

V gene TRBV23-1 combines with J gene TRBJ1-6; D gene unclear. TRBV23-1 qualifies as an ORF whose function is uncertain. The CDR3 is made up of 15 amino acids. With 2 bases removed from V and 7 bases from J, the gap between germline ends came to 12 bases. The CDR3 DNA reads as TGCGCCAGCAGTCAAAGGGAGAGGTCGAATTCACCCCTCCACTTT. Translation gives CASSQRERSNSPLHF.

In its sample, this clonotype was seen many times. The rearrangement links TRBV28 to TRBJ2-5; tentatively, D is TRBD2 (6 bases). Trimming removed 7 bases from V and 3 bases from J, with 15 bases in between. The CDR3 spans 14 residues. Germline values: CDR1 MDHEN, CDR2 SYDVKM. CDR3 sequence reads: CASNGQGGKETQYF. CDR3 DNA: TGTGCCAGCAACGGGCAGGGAGGTAAAGAGACCCAGTACTTC.

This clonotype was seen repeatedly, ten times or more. The CDR3 bases are TGTGCCAGCAGCTTCGTAGCGGGGGGGGGCACAGATACGCAGTATTTT. This encodes CASSFVAGGGTDTQYF. V and J are TRBV3-1 and TRBJ2-3; 11 bases align to TRBD2. CDR1 LGHDT and CDR2 YNNKEL come from the germline V gene (reference sequence). The CDR3 is made up of 16 amino acids. The V and J ends lost 5 bases and 1 base, in that order; junction bases with no gene match: 5.

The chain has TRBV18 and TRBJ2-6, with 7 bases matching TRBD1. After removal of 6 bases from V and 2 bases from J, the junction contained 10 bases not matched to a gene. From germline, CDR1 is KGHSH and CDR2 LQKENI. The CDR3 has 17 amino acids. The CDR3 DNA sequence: TGTGCCAGCTCCCCAGAAACAGGGGCTGCTGGGGCCAACGTCCTGACTTTC. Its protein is CASSPETGAAGANVLTF.

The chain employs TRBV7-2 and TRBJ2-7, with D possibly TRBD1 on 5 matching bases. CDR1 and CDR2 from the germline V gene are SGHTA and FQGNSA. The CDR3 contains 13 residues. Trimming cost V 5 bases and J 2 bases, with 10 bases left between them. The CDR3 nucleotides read TGTGCCAGCAGCGTCGACAGCCCCTACGAGCAGTACTTC. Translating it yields CASSVDSPYEQYF.

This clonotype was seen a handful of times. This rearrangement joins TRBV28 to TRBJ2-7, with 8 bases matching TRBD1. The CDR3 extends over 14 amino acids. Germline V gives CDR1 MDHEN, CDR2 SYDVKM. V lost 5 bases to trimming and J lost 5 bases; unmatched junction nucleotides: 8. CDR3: CASSAGGPRDEQYV. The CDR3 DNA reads TGTGCCAGCAGTGCAGGGGGCCCCCGGGACGAGCAGTACGTC.

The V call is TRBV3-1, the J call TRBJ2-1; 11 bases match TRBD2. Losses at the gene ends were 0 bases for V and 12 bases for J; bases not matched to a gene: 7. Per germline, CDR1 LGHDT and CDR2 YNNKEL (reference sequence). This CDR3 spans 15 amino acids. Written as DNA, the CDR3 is TGTGCCAGCAGCCAAGATTCTAGCGGGGGGCGGCGGCAGTTCTTC. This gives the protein CASSQDSSGGRRQFF.

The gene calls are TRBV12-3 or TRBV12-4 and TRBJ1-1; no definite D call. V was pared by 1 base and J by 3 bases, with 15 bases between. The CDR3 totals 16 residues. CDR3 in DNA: TGTGCCAGCAGTTTAGGGTCCCGGACGGGCGACACTGAAGCTTTCTTT. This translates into CASSLGSRTGDTEAFF.

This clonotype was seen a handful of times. The CDR3 reads CASSFFHAGLNTEAFF. The CDR3 nucleotides read TGTGCCAGCAGCTTTTTCCATGCAGGATTGAACACTGAAGCTTTCTTT. V gene TRBV5-5 combines with J gene TRBJ1-1; D not resolved. V lost 2 bases and J lost 0, with 14 bases in between. In germline, CDR1 is SGHKS, CDR2 YYEKEE (reference sequence). The CDR3 runs 16 residues.

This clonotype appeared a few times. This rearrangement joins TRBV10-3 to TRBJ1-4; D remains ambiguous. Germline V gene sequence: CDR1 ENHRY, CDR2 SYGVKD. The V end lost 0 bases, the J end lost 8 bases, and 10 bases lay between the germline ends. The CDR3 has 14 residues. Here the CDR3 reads CAISESSFLEKLFF. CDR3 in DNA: TGTGCCATCAGTGAGTCAAGCTTTTTGGAAAAACTGTTTTTT.

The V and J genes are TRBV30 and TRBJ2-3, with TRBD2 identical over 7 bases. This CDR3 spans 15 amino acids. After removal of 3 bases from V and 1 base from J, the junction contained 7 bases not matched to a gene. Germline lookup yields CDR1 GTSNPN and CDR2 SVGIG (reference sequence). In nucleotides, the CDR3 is TGTGCCTGGAGAAGGAGCCTAGCGGGCACAGATACGCAGTATTTT. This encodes CAWRRSLAGTDTQYF.

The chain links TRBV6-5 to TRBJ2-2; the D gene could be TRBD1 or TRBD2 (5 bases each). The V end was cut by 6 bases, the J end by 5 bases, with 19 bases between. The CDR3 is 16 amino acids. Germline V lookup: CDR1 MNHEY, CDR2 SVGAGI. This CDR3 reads CASSRSRGVRTGELFF. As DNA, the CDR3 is TGTGCCAGCAGCCGCAGTCGAGGGGTTAGGACCGGGGAGCTGTTTTTT.

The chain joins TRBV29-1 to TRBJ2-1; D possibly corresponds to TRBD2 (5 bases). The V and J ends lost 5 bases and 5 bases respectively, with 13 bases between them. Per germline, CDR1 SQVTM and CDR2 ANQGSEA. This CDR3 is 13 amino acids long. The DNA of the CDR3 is TGCAGCGTTCGTCCGGGGTGGGACAATGAGCAGTTCTTC. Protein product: CSVRPGWDNEQFF.

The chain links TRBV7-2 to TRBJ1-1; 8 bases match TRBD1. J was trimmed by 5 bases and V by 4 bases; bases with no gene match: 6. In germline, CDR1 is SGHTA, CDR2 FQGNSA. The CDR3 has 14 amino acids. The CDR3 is CASSWTGYRTEAFF. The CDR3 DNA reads TGTGCCAGCAGCTGGACAGGGTATCGGACTGAAGCTTTCTTT.

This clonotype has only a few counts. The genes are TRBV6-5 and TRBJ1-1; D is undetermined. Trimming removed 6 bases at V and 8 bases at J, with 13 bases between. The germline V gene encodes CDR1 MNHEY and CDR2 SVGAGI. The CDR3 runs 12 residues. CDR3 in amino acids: CASRGRAQEAFF. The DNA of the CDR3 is TGTGCCAGCAGGGGCCGGGCCCAGGAAGCTTTCTTT.

CDR3 bases: TGCAGTGCCGCGGGCGGATCCTACGAGCAGTACTTC. This gives the protein CSAAGGSYEQYF. The chain uses TRBV20-1 and TRBJ2-7; a possible D gene is TRBD2 (5 bases). Per the germline V gene, CDR1 is DFQATT and CDR2 is SNEGSKA (reference sequence). The CDR3 extends over 12 amino acids. V was trimmed by 6 bases and J by 1 base, leaving 10 bases between them.

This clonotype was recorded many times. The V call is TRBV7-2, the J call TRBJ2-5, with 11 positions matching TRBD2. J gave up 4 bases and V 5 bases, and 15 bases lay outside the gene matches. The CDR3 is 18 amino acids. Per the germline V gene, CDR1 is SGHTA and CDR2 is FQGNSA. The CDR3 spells CASSQGGLAGGRRETQYF. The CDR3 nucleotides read TGTGCCAGCAGCCAAGGCGGCCTAGCGGGGGGCAGGAGAGAGACCCAGTACTTC.

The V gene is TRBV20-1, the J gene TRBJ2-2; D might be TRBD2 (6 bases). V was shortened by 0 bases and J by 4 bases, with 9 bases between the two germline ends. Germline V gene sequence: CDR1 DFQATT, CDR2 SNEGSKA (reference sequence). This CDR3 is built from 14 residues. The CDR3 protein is CSARDRRGTGELFF. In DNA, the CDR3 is TGCAGTGCTAGAGATAGGAGGGGCACCGGGGAGCTGTTTTTT.

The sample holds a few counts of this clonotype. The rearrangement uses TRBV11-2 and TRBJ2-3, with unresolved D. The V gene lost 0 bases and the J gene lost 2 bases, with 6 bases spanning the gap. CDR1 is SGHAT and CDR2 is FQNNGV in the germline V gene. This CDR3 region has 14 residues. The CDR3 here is CASSLDHPTDTQYF. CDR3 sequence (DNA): TGTGCCAGCAGCTTAGATCACCCCACAGATACGCAGTATTTT.

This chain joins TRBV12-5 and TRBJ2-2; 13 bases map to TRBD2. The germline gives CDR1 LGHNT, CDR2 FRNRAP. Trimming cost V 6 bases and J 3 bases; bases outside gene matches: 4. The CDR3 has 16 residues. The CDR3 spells CASGRTSGGDTGELFF. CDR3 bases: TGTGCTAGTGGCAGGACTAGCGGGGGAGACACCGGGGAGCTGTTTTTT. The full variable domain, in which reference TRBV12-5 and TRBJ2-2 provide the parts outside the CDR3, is DARVTQTPRHKVTEMGQEVTMRCQPILGHNTVFWYRQTMMQGLELLAYFRNRAPLDDSGMPKDRFSAEMPDATLATLKIQPSEPRDSAVYFCASGRTSGGDTGELFFGEGSRLTVL.

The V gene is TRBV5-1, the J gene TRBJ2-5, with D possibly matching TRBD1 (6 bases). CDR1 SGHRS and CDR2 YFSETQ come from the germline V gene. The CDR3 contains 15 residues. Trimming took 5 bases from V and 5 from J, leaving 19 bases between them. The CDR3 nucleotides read TGCGCCAGCAGTCCCGGGACACACGGCTCGGAGACCCAGTACTTC. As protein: CASSPGTHGSETQYF.